The 17 T cell receptor beta chains below were found in one sample sequenced in a study of blood T cells in healthy people across ages. A second roughly 6 to 11 cycle PCR used barcoded and J-beta primers. TCRdb re-derived calls from the 5' RACE reads in MiXCR, one entry per CDR3 protein. The data contain over a million distinct CDR3 sequences, approximately 39% of them singletons. Specimen: blood. The receptors shown here come from a woman younger than 35 in good health.

This clonotype was seen ten or more times. The rearrangement uses TRBV25-1 and TRBJ2-1, with D uncertain. V was trimmed by 2 bases and J by 0 bases, leaving 11 bases between them. CDR1 is MGHDK, CDR2 SYGVNS, per germline. This CDR3 is built from 16 residues. CDR3 loop: CASSEGRVSSYNEQFF. The CDR3 nucleotides are TGTGCCAGCAGTGAAGGACGGGTTAGCTCCTACAATGAGCAGTTCTTC.

For the CDR3, the DNA is TGTGCCACCAGCAGACCACACACGGATGGGAGGCAGCCCCAGCATTTT. Translation gives CATSRPHTDGRQPQHF. The chain is built from TRBV15 and TRBJ1-5; D gene uncertain. The length of the CDR3 is 16 residues. The germline V gene encodes CDR1 LNHNV and CDR2 YYDKDF (reference sequence). The V end lost 2 bases, the J end lost 7 bases, and 18 bases lay between the germline ends. Drawing the rest from reference TRBV15 and TRBJ1-5, the complete variable domain is DAMVIQNPRYQVTQFGKPVTLSCSQTLNHNVMYWYQQKSSQAPKLLFHYYDKDFNNEADTPDNFQSRRPNTSFCFLDIRSPGLGDTAMYLCATSRPHTDGRQPQHFGDGTRLSIL.

This chain connects TRBV20-1 to TRBJ2-1; D is ambiguous. The CDR3 covers 14 residues. V lost 6 bases and J 7 bases, leaving 19 bases between the germline ends. The V gene's germline CDR1 is DFQATT and CDR2 SNEGSKA (reference sequence). CDR3 in amino acids: CSAPLTSRINEQFF. DNA for the CDR3: TGCAGTGCCCCTCTTACCAGTCGGATAAATGAGCAGTTCTTC.

This clonotype occurred a few times. V usage is TRBV29-1 and J usage is TRBJ2-1; TRBD1 is a possible D gene (6 bases). V lost 5 bases and J lost 3, with 14 bases in between. The CDR3 contains 14 residues. The germline gives CDR1 SQVTM, CDR2 ANQGSEA. In nucleotides, the CDR3 is TGCAGCGTTTCCTCACCAGGGGACTACAATGAGCAGTTCTTC. It translates to CSVSSPGDYNEQFF.

The gene calls are TRBV29-1 and TRBJ2-7, with 12 positions matching TRBD1. The CDR3 has 14 amino acids. V lost 5 bases, J lost 3 bases, and 5 bases stayed unmatched. Per germline, CDR1 SQVTM and CDR2 ANQGSEA. CDR3 coding DNA: TGCAGCGTTCGGGACAGGGGGCTTCTCTACGAGCAGTACTTC. Amino acid sequence: CSVRDRGLLYEQYF.

This clonotype was recorded many times. The junction departs from the called germline gene at one end, perhaps through a read error. The chain has TRBV2 and TRBJ1-5; TRBD1 aligns across 7 bases. Per germline, CDR1 SNHLY and CDR2 FYNNEI. The CDR3 spans 15 residues. The CDR3 bases are TGCGCCAGCAGGAGGGACAGCTATAGCAATCAGCCCCAGCATTTT. It specifies CASRRDSYSNQPQHF.

The chain recombines TRBV27 with TRBJ2-6; weak D call: TRBD2 (6 bases). V gave up 2 bases and J gave up 2 bases, with 10 bases separating them. The CDR3 sequence is 16 residues long. Per the germline V gene, CDR1 is MNHEY and CDR2 is SMNVEV (reference sequence). CDR3 sequence (DNA): TGTGCCAGCAGTTTAGCGGGGCGCCCTGGGGCCAACGTCCTGACTTTC. Translated: CASSLAGRPGANVLTF. Combining the CDR3 with reference TRBV27 and TRBJ2-6 gives the whole variable domain EAQVTQNPRYLITVTGKKLTVTCSQNMNHEYMSWYRQDPGLGLRQIYYSMNVEVTDKGDVPEGYKVSRKEKRNFPLILESPSPNQTSLYFCASSLAGRPGANVLTFGAGSRLTVL.

Ten or more counts support this clonotype. CDR3 nucleotide sequence: TGCAGTGCTAGATCGTCGGGACTTACGGGGGGCTACACCTTC. This translates into CSARSSGLTGGYTF. The chain links TRBV20-1 to TRBJ1-2, with a possible D match to TRBD1 (5 bases). The germline V and J ends were trimmed by 2 bases and 8 bases, with 18 bases remaining between them. Germline V gives CDR1 DFQATT, CDR2 SNEGSKA (reference sequence). The length of the CDR3 is 14 residues.

The rearrangement uses TRBV7-2 and TRBJ2-7; no definite D call. The germline gives CDR1 SGHTA, CDR2 FQGNSA. The CDR3 has 13 residues. V was clipped by 2 bases and J by 6 bases, with 11 bases between them. In DNA form, the CDR3 reads TGTGCCAGCAGCTTAATAGACGGCGGCGAGCAGTACTTC. The encoded protein is CASSLIDGGEQYF.

The rearrangement uses TRBV12-5 and TRBJ2-5; D unclear. The J call is in doubt because the DNA end fits TRBJ2-7 better. Germline assignment: CDR1 LGHNT and CDR2 FRNRAP. The length of the CDR3 is 13 residues. DNA of the CDR3: TGTGCTAGTGGTTTGTGGGGTTCTCACGAGCAGTACTTC. It encodes CASGLWGSHEQYF.

The chain links TRBV10-3 to TRBJ2-1; 9 nucleotides agree with TRBD1. Trimming removed 10 bases from V and 1 base from J; junction bases left unmatched: 5. The CDR3 totals 14 residues. In germline, CDR1 is ENHRY, CDR2 SYGVKD. CDR3 in DNA: TGTGCCACCCGGGACAGGGCGTCCTACAATGAGCAGTTCTTC. It is translated as CATRDRASYNEQFF.

This clonotype was detected only a few times. The V gene is TRBV12-3 or TRBV12-4, the J gene TRBJ2-3, with 7 bases that match TRBD2. V shed 4 bases, J shed 2 bases, and the junction held 12 bases outside the gene matches. The CDR3 runs to 17 residues. This chain's CDR3 is CASSSPLAGGITDTQYF. As DNA, the CDR3 is TGTGCCAGCAGTTCCCCCTTAGCGGGTGGGATCACAGATACGCAGTATTTT.

This clonotype was seen ten or more times. The chain couples TRBV6-5 to TRBJ1-2; 7 positions agree with TRBD1. CDR1 is MNHEY, CDR2 SVGAGI, per germline. The CDR3 has 16 amino acids. V was clipped by 5 bases and J by 4 bases; unmatched bases: 13. For the CDR3, the DNA is TGTGCCAGCAGTCAACGATCCGATACAGGGGCCTATGGCTACACCTTC. Encoded protein: CASSQRSDTGAYGYTF.

Here the CDR3 reads CASSPLANQETQYF. In DNA form, the CDR3 reads TGTGCCAGCAGCCCACTAGCGAACCAAGAGACCCAGTACTTC. The chain carries TRBV27 and TRBJ2-5; 7 bases align to TRBD2. The CDR3 length is 14 residues. CDR1 and CDR2 (germline): MNHEY, SMNVEV (reference sequence). V gave up 6 bases and J gave up 0 bases; unmatched junction bases: 4.

This clonotype was seen a few times. J is TRBJ2-1 and V is TRBV20-1, with 9 nucleotides matching TRBD2. The J segment lost 7 bases and the V segment lost 0 bases, leaving 16 bases of the junction unmatched. The germline V gene encodes CDR1 DFQATT and CDR2 SNEGSKA (reference sequence). The CDR3 extends over 18 amino acids. CDR3 residues: CSARDVGRISGSMNEQFF. CDR3 sequence (DNA): TGCAGTGCTAGAGATGTAGGTCGGATTAGCGGGAGTATGAATGAGCAGTTCTTC.

The chain joins TRBV4-3 to TRBJ2-1; TRBD2 might be the D (5 bases). Trimming pared 0 bases from V and 6 bases from J, leaving 18 bases between. Germline lookup yields CDR1 LGHNA and CDR2 YSLEER. This CDR3 has 17 amino acids. CDR3 DNA: TGCGCCAGCAGCCAAGAGCCCCCCGGATTAGCGCGCAATGAGCAGTTCTTC. Translated: CASSQEPPGLARNEQFF.

The table lists this clonotype with a count of one. The rearrangement links TRBV12-3 or TRBV12-4 to TRBJ2-3; TRBD2 agrees at 7 bases. The CDR3 extends over 12 amino acids. J lost 12 bases, V lost 7 bases, and 10 bases had no gene match. Here the CDR3 DNA reads TGTGCCAGCAAAGTAGGTGGGACTATTCAGTATTTT. Translated: CASKVGGTIQYF.